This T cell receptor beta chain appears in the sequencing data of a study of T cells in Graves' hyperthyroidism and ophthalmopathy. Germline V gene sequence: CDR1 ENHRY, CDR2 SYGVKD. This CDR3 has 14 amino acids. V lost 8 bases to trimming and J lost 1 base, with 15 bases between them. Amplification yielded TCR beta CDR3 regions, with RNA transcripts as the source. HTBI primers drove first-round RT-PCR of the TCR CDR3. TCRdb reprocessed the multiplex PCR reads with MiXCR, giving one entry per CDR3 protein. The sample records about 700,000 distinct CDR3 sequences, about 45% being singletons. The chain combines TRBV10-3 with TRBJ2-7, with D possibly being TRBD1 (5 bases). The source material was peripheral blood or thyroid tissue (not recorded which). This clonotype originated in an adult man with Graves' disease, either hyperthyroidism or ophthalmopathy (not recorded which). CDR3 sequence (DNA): TGTGCCATCGGGCTGGGTTCAGGGTCCTACGAGCAGTACTTC. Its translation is CAIGLGSGSYEQYF.